These T cell receptor beta chains were read from a single sample in a study of identical twins. TCRdb recomputed calls from the 5' RACE reads with MiXCR, one row per CDR3 protein. The table lists roughly 350,000 distinct CDR3 sequences, around 9.7% of them singletons, with around 8.6% in the top ten. Sequencing input: naive T cells sorted from blood. The receptors were sampled from a woman aged 50 to 60 in good health. The CDR3 runs from the conserved cysteine through the conserved F or W. The order of the fields is clone size, V gene, J gene, D gene, CDR3 DNA, CDR3 protein. D genes are given only for firm matches. Where a row states a size, it is once, few, many or the class of an expanded clone; other rows omit it.

-	TRBV29-1	TRBJ2-2	TRBD2	TGCAGCGTTGGTCTAGCGGGGAACACCGGGGAGCTGTTTTTT	CSVGLAGNTGELFF
few	TRBV19	TRBJ2-2	-	TGTGCCAGTAGAAGGACGGGGGCGAACACCGGGGAGCTGTTTTTT	CASRRTGANTGELFF
few	TRBV7-2	TRBJ2-5	-	TGTGCCAGCAGCCCCCACGGGTACCAAGAGACCCAGTACTTC	CASSPHGYQETQYF
-	TRBV11-2	TRBJ2-3	TRBD2	TGTGCCAGCAGCTACAACCTGCGGGGGGGGGGTACAGATACGCAGTATTTT	CASSYNLRGGGTDTQYF
few	TRBV29-1	TRBJ2-1	TRBD2	TGCAGCGGCCAGGGACTAGCGGGAATGGATGAGCAGTTCTTC	CSGQGLAGMDEQFF
-	TRBV5-1	TRBJ1-1	-	TGCGCCAACAAGACCGACAAAGTGAACACTGAAGCTTTCTTT	CANKTDKVNTEAFF
many	TRBV5-1	TRBJ2-7	TRBD2	TGCGCCAGCAGCTCGCCGGGAGGGGATGAGCAGTACTTC	CASSSPGGDEQYF
many	TRBV11-2	TRBJ2-7	-	TGTGCCAGCAGCTTATCCACAGTTCCTACCTACGAGCAGTACTTC	CASSLSTVPTYEQYF
many	TRBV6-5	TRBJ2-1	TRBD2	TGTGCCAGCAGTTACCTTACTAGCGGTTCCTACAATGAGCAGTTCTTC	CASSYLTSGSYNEQFF
many	TRBV15	TRBJ2-1	TRBD2	TGTGCCACCAGCAGAGATGGCGGGAGACCCTACAATGAGCAGTTCTTC	CATSRDGGRPYNEQFF
many	TRBV20-1	TRBJ2-5	TRBD2	TGCAGTGCCCAACGGAGCGGGAGGGCCTGGGAGACCCAGTACTTC	CSAQRSGRAWETQYF
-	TRBV7-9	TRBJ2-1	-	TGTGCCAGCAGCACCGCTATCGTCCCCTACAATGAGCAGTTCTTC	CASSTAIVPYNEQFF
many	TRBV5-1	TRBJ2-7	-	TGCGCCAGCAGCTTGGGACAGGGACTTTTCCCGGGCTACGAGCAGTACTTC	CASSLGQGLFPGYEQYF
few	TRBV7-9	TRBJ2-7	-	TGTGCCAGCGCCCCAGGATACGAGCAGTACTTC	CASAPGYEQYF
few	TRBV24-1	TRBJ2-1	-	TGTGCCACCAGTCCACCGGACAGCTCCTACAATGAGCAGTTCTTC	CATSPPDSSYNEQFF
-	TRBV9	TRBJ2-7	-	TGTGCCAGCAGCGCCCCCCCTTTCTACGAGCAGTACTTC	CASSAPPFYEQYF
-	TRBV7-9	TRBJ2-5	TRBD2	TGTGCCAGCAGCTTCCGGACTAGCGGGGCCCAAGAGACCCAGTACTTC	CASSFRTSGAQETQYF
few	TRBV4-1	TRBJ2-1	TRBD1	TGCGCCAGCAGCCCGAGTAGGGGACAGTACAATGAGCAGTTCTTC	CASSPSRGQYNEQFF